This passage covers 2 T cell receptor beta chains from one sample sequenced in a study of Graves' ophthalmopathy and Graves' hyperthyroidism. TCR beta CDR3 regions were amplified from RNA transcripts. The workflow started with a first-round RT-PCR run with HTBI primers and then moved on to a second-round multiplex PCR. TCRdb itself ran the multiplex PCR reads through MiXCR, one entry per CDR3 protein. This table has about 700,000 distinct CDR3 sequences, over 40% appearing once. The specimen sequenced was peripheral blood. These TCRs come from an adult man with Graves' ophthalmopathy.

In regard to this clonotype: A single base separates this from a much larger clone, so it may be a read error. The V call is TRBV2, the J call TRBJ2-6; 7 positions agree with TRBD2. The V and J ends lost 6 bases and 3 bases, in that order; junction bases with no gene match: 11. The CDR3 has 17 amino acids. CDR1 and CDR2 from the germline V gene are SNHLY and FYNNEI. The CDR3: CASRNGLVGVGANVLTF. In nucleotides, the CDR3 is TGTGCCAGCAGGAACGGACTAGTGGGGGTTGGGGCCAACGTCCTGACTTTC.

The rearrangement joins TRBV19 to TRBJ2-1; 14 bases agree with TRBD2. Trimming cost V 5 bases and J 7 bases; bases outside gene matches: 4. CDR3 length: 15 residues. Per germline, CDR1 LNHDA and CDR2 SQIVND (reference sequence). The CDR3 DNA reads TGTGCCAGTAGTCCTTGGACTAGCGGGGGGAATGAGCAGTTCTTC. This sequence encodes CASSPWTSGGNEQFF.